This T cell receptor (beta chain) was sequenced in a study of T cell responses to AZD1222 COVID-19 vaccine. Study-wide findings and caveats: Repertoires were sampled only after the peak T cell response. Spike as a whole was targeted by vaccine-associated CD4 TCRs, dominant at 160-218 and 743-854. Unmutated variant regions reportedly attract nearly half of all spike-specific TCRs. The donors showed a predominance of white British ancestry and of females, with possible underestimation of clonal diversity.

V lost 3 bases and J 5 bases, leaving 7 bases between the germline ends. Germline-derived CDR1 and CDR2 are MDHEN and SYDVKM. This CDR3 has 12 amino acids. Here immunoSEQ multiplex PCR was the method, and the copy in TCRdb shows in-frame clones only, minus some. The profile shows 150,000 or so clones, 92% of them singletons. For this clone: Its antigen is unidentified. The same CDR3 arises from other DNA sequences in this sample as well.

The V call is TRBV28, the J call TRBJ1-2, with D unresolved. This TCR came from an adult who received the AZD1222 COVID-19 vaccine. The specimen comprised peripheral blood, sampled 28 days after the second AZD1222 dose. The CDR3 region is CASSLAGYGYTF. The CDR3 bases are TGTGCCAGCAGTTTGGCCGGGTATGGCTACACCTTC.